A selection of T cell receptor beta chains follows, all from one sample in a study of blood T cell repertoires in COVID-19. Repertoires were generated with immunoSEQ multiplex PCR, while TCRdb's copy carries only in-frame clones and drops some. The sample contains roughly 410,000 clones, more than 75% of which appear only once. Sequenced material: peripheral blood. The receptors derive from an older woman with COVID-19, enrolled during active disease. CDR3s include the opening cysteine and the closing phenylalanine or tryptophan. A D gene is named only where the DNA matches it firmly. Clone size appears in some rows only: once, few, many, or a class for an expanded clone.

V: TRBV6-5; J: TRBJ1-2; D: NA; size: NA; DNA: TGTGCCAGCAGTTCTAAGACAGGAGAGAACTATGGCTACACCTTC; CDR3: CASSSKTGENYGYTF
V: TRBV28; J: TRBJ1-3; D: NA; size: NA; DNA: TGTGCCAGCAGTTGGGGGCAGGGACGTTGGCTTTCTGGAAACACCATATATTTT; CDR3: CASSWGQGRWLSGNTIYF
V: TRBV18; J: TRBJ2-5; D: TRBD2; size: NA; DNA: TGTGCCAGCTCACCTGGGACTAGCGGTATCCAAGAGACCCAGTACTTC; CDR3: CASSPGTSGIQETQYF
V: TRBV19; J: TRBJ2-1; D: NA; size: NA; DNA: TGTGCCAGTAGTCCCTACCCCCGGGAAAATGAGCAGTTCTTC; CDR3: CASSPYPRENEQFF
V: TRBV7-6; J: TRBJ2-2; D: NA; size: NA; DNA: TGTGCCAGCAGCTTAGGCACAAACACCGGGGAGCTGTTTTTT; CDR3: CASSLGTNTGELFF
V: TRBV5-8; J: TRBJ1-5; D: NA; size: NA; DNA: TGTGCCAGCAGCTTGGAGCCGAGTTATAGCAATCAGCCCCAGCATTTT; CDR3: CASSLEPSYSNQPQHF
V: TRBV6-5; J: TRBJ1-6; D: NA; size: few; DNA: TGTGCCAGCAGTTACGCCCTTGGGCCCGGGGGGACCCTCCACTTT; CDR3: CASSYALGPGGTLHF
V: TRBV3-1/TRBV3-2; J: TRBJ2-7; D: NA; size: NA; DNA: TGTGCCAGCAGCCCTCCTCTGTCCTCCTACGAGCAGTACTTC; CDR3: CASSPPLSSYEQYF
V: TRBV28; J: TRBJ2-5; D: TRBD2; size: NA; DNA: TGTGCCAGCAGTGGGACTAGCGGGGGGGGGTACCAAGAGACCCAGTACTTC; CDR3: CASSGTSGGGYQETQYF
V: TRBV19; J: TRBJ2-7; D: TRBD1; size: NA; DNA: TGTGCCAGTAGTACGACAGGGTCCAGTCAGTACTTC; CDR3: CASSTTGSSQYF
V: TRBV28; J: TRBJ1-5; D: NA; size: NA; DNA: TGTGCCAGCAGTTCCCAAGACAGCTACAATCAGCCCCAGCATTTT; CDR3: CASSSQDSYNQPQHF
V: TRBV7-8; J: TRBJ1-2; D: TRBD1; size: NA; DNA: TGTGCCAGCAGCTCAGGGGGCGCACGCTATGGCTACACCTTC; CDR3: CASSSGGARYGYTF
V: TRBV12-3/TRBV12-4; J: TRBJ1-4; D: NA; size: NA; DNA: TGTGCCAGCAGTTACAGCACTAATGAAAAACTGTTTTTT; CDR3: CASSYSTNEKLFF
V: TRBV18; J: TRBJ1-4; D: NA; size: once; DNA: TGTGCCAGCTCCCTGGGACAAAAAGAAAAACTGTTTTTT; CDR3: CASSLGQKEKLFF
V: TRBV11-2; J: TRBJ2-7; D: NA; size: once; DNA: TGTGCCAGCAGCCCAACGATGGGAGTCTACTTC; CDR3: CASSPTMGVYF
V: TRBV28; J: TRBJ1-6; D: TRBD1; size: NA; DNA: TGTGCCAGCCGGACAGGGACCAACTCACCCCTCCACTTT; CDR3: CASRTGTNSPLHF
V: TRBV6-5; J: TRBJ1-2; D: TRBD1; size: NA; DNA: TGTGCCAGCAGTTACCTGACAGGGTCCGTAGGCTACACCTTC; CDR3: CASSYLTGSVGYTF
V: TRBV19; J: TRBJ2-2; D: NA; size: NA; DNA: TGTGCCAGTTCCCCCCCACTCAGCAGAAGCGGCACCGGGGAGCTGTTTTTT; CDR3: CASSPPLSRSGTGELFF
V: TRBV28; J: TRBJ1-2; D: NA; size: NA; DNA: TGTGCCTTGGGGGGGAAACGCCATGGCTACACCTTC; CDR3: CALGGKRHGYTF
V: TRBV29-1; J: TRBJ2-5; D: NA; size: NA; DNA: TGCAGCGTTAGAGGAGAGGGCGGCTGGGGAGAGACCCAGTACTTC; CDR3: CSVRGEGGWGETQYF
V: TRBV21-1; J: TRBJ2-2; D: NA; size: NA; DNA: TGTGCCAGCAGCGGCACGGGGGGGCGGTACACCGGGGAGCTGTTTTTT; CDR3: CASSGTGGRYTGELFF
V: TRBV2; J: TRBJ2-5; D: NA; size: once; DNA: TGTGCCAGCAGTTCTGACTCGAAGGACTGGGAGACCCAGTACTTC; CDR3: CASSSDSKDWETQYF
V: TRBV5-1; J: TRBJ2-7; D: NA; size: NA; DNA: TGCGCCAGCAGCTTGTACGAGGGCGTAAACGAGCAGTACTTC; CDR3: CASSLYEGVNEQYF
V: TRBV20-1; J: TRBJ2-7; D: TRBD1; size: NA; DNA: TGCAGTGCTGGACAGGGGGGCGAGCAGTACTTC; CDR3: CSAGQGGEQYF
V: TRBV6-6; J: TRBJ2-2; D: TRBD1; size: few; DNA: TGTGCCAGCAGGAGGGGACAGACGAACACCGGGGAGCTGTTTTTT; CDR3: CASRRGQTNTGELFF